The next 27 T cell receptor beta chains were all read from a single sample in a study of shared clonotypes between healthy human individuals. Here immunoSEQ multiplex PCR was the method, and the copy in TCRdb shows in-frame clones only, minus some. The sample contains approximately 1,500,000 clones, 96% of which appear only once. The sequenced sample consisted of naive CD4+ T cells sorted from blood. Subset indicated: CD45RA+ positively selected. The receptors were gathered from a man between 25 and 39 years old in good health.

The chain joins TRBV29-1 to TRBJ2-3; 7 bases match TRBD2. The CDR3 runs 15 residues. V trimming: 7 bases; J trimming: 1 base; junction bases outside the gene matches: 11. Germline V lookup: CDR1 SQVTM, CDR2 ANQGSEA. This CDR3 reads CSADPSAGRTDTQYF. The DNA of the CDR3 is TGCAGCGCGGACCCTTCAGCGGGGCGCACAGATACGCAGTATTTT.

Here the CDR3 reads CASSGTSGDNEQFF. The CDR3 region has the DNA TGCGCCAGCAGCGGAACATCAGGGGACAATGAGCAGTTCTTC. The chain carries TRBV5-1 and TRBJ2-1; tentative D call: TRBD1 (6 bases). The germline V gene has CDR1 SGHRS and CDR2 YFSETQ. The V end was cut by 4 bases, the J end by 5 bases, with 13 bases between. The CDR3 runs 14 residues.

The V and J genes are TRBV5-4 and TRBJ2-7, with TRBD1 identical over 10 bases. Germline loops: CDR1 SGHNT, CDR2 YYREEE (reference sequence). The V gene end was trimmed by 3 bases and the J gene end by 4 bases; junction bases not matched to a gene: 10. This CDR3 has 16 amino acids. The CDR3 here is CASSSGQGEGLYEQYF. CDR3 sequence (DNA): TGTGCCAGCAGCTCCGGACAGGGGGAAGGGTTATACGAGCAGTACTTC.

CDR3 protein: CASSMGAGGPFYNEQFF. CDR3 nucleotides: TGTGCCAGTAGTATGGGAGCGGGAGGGCCCTTCTACAATGAGCAGTTCTTC. This chain joins TRBV19 and TRBJ2-1; 10 bases map to TRBD2. Germline CDR1 LNHDA, CDR2 SQIVND (reference sequence). Germline trimming cut 3 bases from V and 3 bases from J; bases unmatched to any gene: 8. This CDR3 is built from 17 residues.

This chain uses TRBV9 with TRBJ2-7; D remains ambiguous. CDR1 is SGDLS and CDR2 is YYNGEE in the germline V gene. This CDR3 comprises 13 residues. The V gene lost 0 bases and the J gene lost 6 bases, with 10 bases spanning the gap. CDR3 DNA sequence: TGTGCCAGCAGCGTAGATCGCCGATCCGAGCAGTACTTC. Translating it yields CASSVDRRSEQYF.

CDR3 in amino acids: CSLRVGGLETDTQYF. The CDR3 DNA sequence: TGCAGCCTGCGGGTGGGGGGTTTAGAGACAGATACGCAGTATTTT. The chain recombines TRBV29-1 with TRBJ2-3; D is possibly TRBD2 (6 bases). This CDR3 contains 15 residues. Germline CDR1 and CDR2: SQVTM and ANQGSEA. The ends were cut back, 8 bases at V and 3 bases at J, with 21 bases in the middle.

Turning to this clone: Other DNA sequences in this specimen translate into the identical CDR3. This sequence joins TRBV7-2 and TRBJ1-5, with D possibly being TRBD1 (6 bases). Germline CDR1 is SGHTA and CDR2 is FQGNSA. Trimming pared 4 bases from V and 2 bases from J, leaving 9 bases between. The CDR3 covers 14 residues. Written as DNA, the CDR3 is TGTGCCAGCAGCTACCGACAGGGCAATCAGCCCCAGCATTTT. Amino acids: CASSYRQGNQPQHF.

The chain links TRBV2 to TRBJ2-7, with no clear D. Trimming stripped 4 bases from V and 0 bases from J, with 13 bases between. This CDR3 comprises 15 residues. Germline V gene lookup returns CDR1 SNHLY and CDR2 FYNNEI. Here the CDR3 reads CASSAELALSYEQYF. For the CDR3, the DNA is TGTGCCAGCAGTGCTGAGCTTGCCCTCTCCTACGAGCAGTACTTC.

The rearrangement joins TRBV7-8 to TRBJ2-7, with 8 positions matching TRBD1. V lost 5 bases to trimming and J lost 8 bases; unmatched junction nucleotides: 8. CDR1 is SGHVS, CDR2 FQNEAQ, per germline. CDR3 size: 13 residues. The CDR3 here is CASSQVGQAKQYF. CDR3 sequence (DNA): TGTGCCAGCAGCCAAGTGGGACAGGCCAAGCAGTACTTC.

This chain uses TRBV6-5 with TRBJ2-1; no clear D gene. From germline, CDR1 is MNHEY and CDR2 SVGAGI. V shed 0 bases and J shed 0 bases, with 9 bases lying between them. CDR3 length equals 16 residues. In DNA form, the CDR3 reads TGTGCCAGCAGTTACTCGTACTGGGACTCCTACAATGAGCAGTTCTTC. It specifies CASSYSYWDSYNEQFF.

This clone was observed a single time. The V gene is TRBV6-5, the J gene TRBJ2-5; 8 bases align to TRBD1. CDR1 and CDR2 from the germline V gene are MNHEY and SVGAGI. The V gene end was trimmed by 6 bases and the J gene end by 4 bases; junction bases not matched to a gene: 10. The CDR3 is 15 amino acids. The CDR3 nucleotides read TGTGCCAGCAGGCGGGACAGGCAGCGATTAGAGACCCAGTACTTC. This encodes CASRRDRQRLETQYF.

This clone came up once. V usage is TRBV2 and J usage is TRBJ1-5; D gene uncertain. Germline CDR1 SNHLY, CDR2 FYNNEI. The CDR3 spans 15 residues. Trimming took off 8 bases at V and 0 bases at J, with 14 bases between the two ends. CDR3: CASQKASYSNQPQHF. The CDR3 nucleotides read TGTGCCAGCCAAAAAGCAAGTTATAGCAATCAGCCCCAGCATTTT. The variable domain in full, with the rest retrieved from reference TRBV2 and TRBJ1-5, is EPEVTQTPSHQVTQMGQEVILRCVPISNHLYFYWYRQILGQKVEFLVSFYNNEISEKSEIFDDQFSVERPDGSNFTLKIRSTKLEDSAMYFCASQKASYSNQPQHFGDGTRLSIL.

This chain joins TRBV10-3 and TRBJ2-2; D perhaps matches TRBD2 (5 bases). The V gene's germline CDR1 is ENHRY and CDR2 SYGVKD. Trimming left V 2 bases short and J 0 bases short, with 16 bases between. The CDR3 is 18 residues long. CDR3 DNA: TGTGCCATCAGTGAGAAAGGACTGACAACCCCGAACACCGGGGAGCTGTTTTTT. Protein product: CAISEKGLTTPNTGELFF.

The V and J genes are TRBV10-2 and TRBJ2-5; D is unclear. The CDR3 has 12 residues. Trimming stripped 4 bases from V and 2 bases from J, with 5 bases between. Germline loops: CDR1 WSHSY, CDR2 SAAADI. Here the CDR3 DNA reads TGCGCCAGCAGTGTGGGGCAAGAGACCCAGTACTTC. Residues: CASSVGQETQYF.

The chain's CDR3 is CASSGTWGDEAFF. The CDR3 DNA reads TGTGCCAGCAGTGGGACTTGGGGAGATGAAGCTTTCTTT. The V gene is TRBV28, the J gene TRBJ1-1; possibly TRBD1 for D (5 bases). Germline V gives CDR1 MDHEN, CDR2 SYDVKM. Trimming took off 5 bases at V and 7 bases at J, with 14 bases between the two ends. CDR3 length: 13 residues.

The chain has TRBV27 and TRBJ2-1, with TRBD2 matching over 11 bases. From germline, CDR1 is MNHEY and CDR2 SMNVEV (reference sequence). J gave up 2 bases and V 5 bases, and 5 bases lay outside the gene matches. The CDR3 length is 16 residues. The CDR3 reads CASSRVSGRAYNEQFF. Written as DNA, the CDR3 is TGTGCCAGCAGTAGAGTTAGCGGGAGGGCCTACAATGAGCAGTTCTTC.

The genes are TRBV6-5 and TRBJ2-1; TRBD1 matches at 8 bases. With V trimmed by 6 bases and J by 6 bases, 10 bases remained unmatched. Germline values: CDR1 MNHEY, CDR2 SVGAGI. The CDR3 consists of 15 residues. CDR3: CASRAEDRVANEQFF. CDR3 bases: TGTGCCAGCAGGGCTGAGGACAGGGTCGCCAATGAGCAGTTCTTC.

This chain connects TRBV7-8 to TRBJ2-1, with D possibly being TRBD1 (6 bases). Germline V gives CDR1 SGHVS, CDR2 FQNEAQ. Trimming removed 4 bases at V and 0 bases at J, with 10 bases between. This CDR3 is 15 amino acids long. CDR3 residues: CASSYDRSSYNEQFF. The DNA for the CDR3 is TGTGCCAGCAGCTACGACAGGAGCTCCTACAATGAGCAGTTCTTC.

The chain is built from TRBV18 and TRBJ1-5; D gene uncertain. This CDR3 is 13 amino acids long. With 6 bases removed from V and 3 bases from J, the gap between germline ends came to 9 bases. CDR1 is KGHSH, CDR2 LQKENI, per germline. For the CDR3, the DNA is TGTGCCAGCTCGACTTTGGACAATCAGCCCCAGCATTTT. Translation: CASSTLDNQPQHF.

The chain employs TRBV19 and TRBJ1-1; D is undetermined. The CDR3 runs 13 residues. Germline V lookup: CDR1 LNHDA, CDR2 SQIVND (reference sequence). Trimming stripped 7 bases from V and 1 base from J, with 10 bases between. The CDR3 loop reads CASTYIGNTEAFF. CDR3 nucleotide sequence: TGTGCCAGTACTTATATCGGGAACACTGAAGCTTTCTTT.

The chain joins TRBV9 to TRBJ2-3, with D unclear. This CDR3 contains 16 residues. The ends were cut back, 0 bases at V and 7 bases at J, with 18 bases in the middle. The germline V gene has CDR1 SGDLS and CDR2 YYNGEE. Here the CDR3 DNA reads TGTGCCAGCAGCGTAGACCCCTGGGAAGGGCAGAATACGCAGTATTTT. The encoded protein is CASSVDPWEGQNTQYF.

In DNA, the CDR3 is TGTGCCAGCAGCTTAGACGGACAGGGTCGCGAGCAGTACTTC. Translating it yields CASSLDGQGREQYF. V is TRBV7-9 and J is TRBJ2-7, with TRBD1 matching 8 bases. V was clipped by 1 base and J by 6 bases; unmatched bases: 5. Germline loops: CDR1 SEHNR, CDR2 FQNEAQ (reference sequence). CDR3 size: 14 residues.

The CDR3: CASSLFKSRGNTGELFF. The CDR3 DNA is TGCGCCAGCAGCTTGTTTAAAAGCAGGGGGAACACCGGGGAGCTGTTTTTT. The rearrangement joins TRBV5-1 to TRBJ2-2; TRBD1 might be the D (6 bases). The germline V gene has CDR1 SGHRS and CDR2 YFSETQ. CDR3 length: 17 residues. V was pared by 1 base and J by 1 base, with 14 bases between.

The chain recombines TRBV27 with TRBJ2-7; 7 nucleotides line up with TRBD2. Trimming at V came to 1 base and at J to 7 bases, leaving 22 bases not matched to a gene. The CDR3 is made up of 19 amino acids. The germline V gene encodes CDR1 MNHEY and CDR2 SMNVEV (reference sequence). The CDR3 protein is CASSLLTCGGLHVSEEQYF. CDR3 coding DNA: TGTGCCAGCAGTTTATTAACTTGTGGGGGACTACACGTGTCCGAGGAGCAGTACTTC.

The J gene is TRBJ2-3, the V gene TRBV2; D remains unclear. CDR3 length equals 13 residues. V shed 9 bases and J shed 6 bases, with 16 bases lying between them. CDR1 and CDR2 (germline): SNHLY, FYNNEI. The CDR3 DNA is TGTGCCAGTATAAGTTTCGTGGGGGATACGCAGTATTTT. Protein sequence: CASISFVGDTQYF.

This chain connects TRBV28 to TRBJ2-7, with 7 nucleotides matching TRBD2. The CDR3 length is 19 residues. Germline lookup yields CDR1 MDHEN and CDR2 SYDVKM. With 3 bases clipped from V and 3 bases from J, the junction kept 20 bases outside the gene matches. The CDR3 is CASSFRGGRAALKGYEQYF. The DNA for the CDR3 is TGTGCCAGCAGTTTTCGGGGTGGGAGGGCCGCATTGAAAGGCTACGAGCAGTACTTC.

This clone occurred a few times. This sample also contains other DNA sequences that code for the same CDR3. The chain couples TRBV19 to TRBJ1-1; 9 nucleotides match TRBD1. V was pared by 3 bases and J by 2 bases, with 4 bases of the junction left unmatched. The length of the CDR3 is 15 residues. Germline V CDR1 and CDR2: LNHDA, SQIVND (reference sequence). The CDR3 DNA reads TGTGCCAGTAGTATCGGGGACAGGGTTAACACTGAAGCTTTCTTT. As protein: CASSIGDRVNTEAFF.